This T cell receptor beta chain derives from a study of early T cells in non-severe SARS-CoV-2 infection. TCRdb called the 5' RACE reads again in MiXCR, with one record for every CDR3 protein. This table holds more than 80,000 distinct CDR3 sequences, roughly an eighth found once. V dropped 0 bases and J dropped 4 bases, with 13 bases sitting between them. In germline, CDR1 is MGHRA, CDR2 YSYEKL. The CDR3 totals 15 residues. This clonotype was seen only a few times. This receptor was taken from an adult who was a healthcare worker with PCR-confirmed SARS-CoV-2 infection or an uninfected control (not recorded which). The sequenced sample was whole blood. V is TRBV4-1 and J is TRBJ2-7; no clear D gene. CDR3 sequence: CASSQDPSYPYEQYF. The CDR3 DNA reads TGCGCCAGCAGCCAAGATCCCAGCTACCCTTACGAGCAGTACTTC.